This TCR beta chain was observed in a study of tumor-infiltrating lymphocytes in oesophageal squamous cell carcinoma. This clonotype appeared a few times. A read error is likely, as this CDR3 ends without the conserved phenylalanine or tryptophan. No DNA is shown, since the ends of the CDR3 on it are uncertain; the CDR3 is the one TCRdb lists. The CDR3 length equals 10 residues, ends included. CDR1 SEHNR and CDR2 FQNEAQ come from the germline V gene (reference sequence). TCRdb ran MiXCR on the PCR reads and lists one entry per CDR3 protein. This table has approximately 20,000 distinct CDR3 sequences, 35% to 50% appearing once.

The specimen sequenced was normal esophageal tissue next to the tumor. This clonotype was sampled from a male donor with esophageal squamous cell carcinoma. This chain uses TRBV7-9 with TRBJ2-1; the tabulated D call, TRBD2, remains unverified against the DNA. The CDR3 protein is CASSLGTSGR.